These T cell receptor beta chains were read from a single sample in a study of lymphopenia after photon versus proton radiotherapy. Only in-frame clones appear in the TCRdb table, and some are missing; sequencing was by immunoSEQ multiplex PCR. The data contain 65,000 to 85,000 clones, roughly 92% of them seen just once; the ten biggest clones take up 2.2%. This specimen consisted of peripheral blood, obtained from a patient treated with photon-based radiotherapy. The receptor set was obtained from a woman in her forties with cholangiocarcinoma. CDR3s include the opening cysteine and the closing phenylalanine or tryptophan. The order of the fields is clone size, D gene, V gene, CDR3 length, J gene, CDR3 protein, CDR3 DNA. The D gene is left open where the match is weak. Size tells how often a clone was seen (once, few, many) or the class of an expanded clone, and some rows leave it out.

clone_size: -; d_call: -; v_call: TRBV19; cdr3_length: 13; j_call: TRBJ2-7; cdr3_aa: CASSASGAYEQYF; cdr3_nt: TGTGCCAGTAGTGCGTCAGGGGCCTACGAGCAGTACTTC
clone_size: -; d_call: -; v_call: TRBV28; cdr3_length: 14; j_call: TRBJ1-1; cdr3_aa: CASIRGGLNTEAFF; cdr3_nt: TGTGCCAGCATCCGGGGGGGCCTGAACACTGAAGCTTTCTTT
clone_size: -; d_call: -; v_call: TRBV5-8; cdr3_length: 11; j_call: TRBJ1-1; cdr3_aa: CASSLGPEAFF; cdr3_nt: TGTGCCAGCAGCTTGGGCCCTGAAGCTTTCTTT
clone_size: few; d_call: -; v_call: TRBV28; cdr3_length: 14; j_call: TRBJ1-5; cdr3_aa: CATTGGGGNQPQHF; cdr3_nt: TGTGCCACCACCGGGGGGGGAGGCAATCAGCCCCAGCATTTT
clone_size: -; d_call: -; v_call: TRBV5-4; cdr3_length: 13; j_call: TRBJ2-2; cdr3_aa: CASSHTDTGELFF; cdr3_nt: TGTGCCAGCAGCCATACAGACACCGGGGAGCTGTTTTTT
clone_size: once; d_call: -; v_call: TRBV15; cdr3_length: 13; j_call: TRBJ1-1; cdr3_aa: CATSRDLRTEAFF; cdr3_nt: TGTGCCACCAGCAGAGATTTAAGGACTGAAGCTTTCTTT
clone_size: -; d_call: -; v_call: TRBV19; cdr3_length: 15; j_call: TRBJ2-7; cdr3_aa: CASSMRRGRSYEQYF; cdr3_nt: TGTGCCAGTAGTATGAGGAGGGGGCGATCCTACGAGCAGTACTTC
clone_size: -; d_call: -; v_call: TRBV28; cdr3_length: 14; j_call: TRBJ1-5; cdr3_aa: CASKPAGSNQPQHF; cdr3_nt: TGTGCCAGCAAGCCGGCGGGGAGCAATCAGCCCCAGCATTTT
clone_size: -; d_call: -; v_call: TRBV19; cdr3_length: 14; j_call: TRBJ1-1; cdr3_aa: CASSIGSRATEAFF; cdr3_nt: TGTGCCAGTAGTATAGGTTCAAGGGCCACTGAAGCTTTCTTT
clone_size: -; d_call: TRBD1; v_call: TRBV7-3; cdr3_length: 13; j_call: TRBJ1-1; cdr3_aa: CASSITGGNNPFF; cdr3_nt: TGTGCCAGCAGCATAACAGGGGGGAATAATCCTTTCTTT
clone_size: -; d_call: -; v_call: TRBV6-5; cdr3_length: 11; j_call: TRBJ2-7; cdr3_aa: CASSRNYEQYF; cdr3_nt: TGTGCCAGCAGCCGGAACTACGAGCAGTACTTC
clone_size: -; d_call: -; v_call: TRBV7-2; cdr3_length: 17; j_call: TRBJ2-1; cdr3_aa: CASSWATSAPSYNEQFF; cdr3_nt: TGTGCCAGCAGCTGGGCTACTAGTGCCCCGTCCTACAATGAGCAGTTCTTC
clone_size: -; d_call: -; v_call: TRBV7-2; cdr3_length: 12; j_call: TRBJ2-1; cdr3_aa: CASSIRRNEQFF; cdr3_nt: TGTGCCAGCAGCATACGGAGAAATGAGCAGTTCTTC
clone_size: few; d_call: TRBD2; v_call: TRBV19; cdr3_length: 16; j_call: TRBJ2-1; cdr3_aa: CASSTPPAGEGNEQFF; cdr3_nt: TGTGCCAGTAGTACCCCCCCAGCGGGAGAGGGCAATGAGCAGTTCTTC
clone_size: -; d_call: -; v_call: TRBV29-1; cdr3_length: 11; j_call: TRBJ1-1; cdr3_aa: CSVPGGTEAFF; cdr3_nt: TGCAGCGTTCCTGGGGGCACTGAAGCTTTCTTT
clone_size: -; d_call: -; v_call: TRBV11-2; cdr3_length: 14; j_call: TRBJ2-7; cdr3_aa: CASSLGPAGTIVYF; cdr3_nt: TGTGCCAGCAGCTTGGGACCCGCAGGGACAATAGTGTACTTC
clone_size: -; d_call: TRBD1; v_call: TRBV30; cdr3_length: 12; j_call: TRBJ1-2; cdr3_aa: CAWTGGNYGYTF; cdr3_nt: TGTGCCTGGACAGGGGGCAACTATGGCTACACCTTC
clone_size: -; d_call: TRBD1; v_call: TRBV27; cdr3_length: 17; j_call: TRBJ2-7; cdr3_aa: CASIFRATGTGVYEQYF; cdr3_nt: TGTGCCAGCATTTTCAGGGCCACCGGGACAGGGGTATACGAGCAGTACTTC
clone_size: once; d_call: TRBD1; v_call: TRBV6-1; cdr3_length: 14; j_call: TRBJ1-4; cdr3_aa: CATSLRQGEEKLFF; cdr3_nt: TGTGCCACCTCCCTACGACAGGGGGAGGAAAAACTGTTTTTT
clone_size: -; d_call: -; v_call: TRBV4-2; cdr3_length: 13; j_call: TRBJ2-7; cdr3_aa: CASSQDRIYEQYF; cdr3_nt: TGTGCCAGCAGCCAAGATAGGATCTACGAGCAGTACTTC
clone_size: -; d_call: -; v_call: TRBV28; cdr3_length: 16; j_call: TRBJ1-2; cdr3_aa: CASSPTSGAGLYGYTF; cdr3_nt: TGTGCCAGCAGTCCAACTTCGGGGGCGGGGCTTTATGGCTACACCTTC
clone_size: -; d_call: -; v_call: TRBV30; cdr3_length: 12; j_call: TRBJ2-7; cdr3_aa: CAWTAPNYEQYF; cdr3_nt: TGTGCCTGGACAGCGCCTAACTACGAGCAGTACTTC
clone_size: -; d_call: TRBD2; v_call: TRBV6-4; cdr3_length: 16; j_call: TRBJ2-3; cdr3_aa: CASRSSAGGTADTQYF; cdr3_nt: TGTGCCAGCAGATCTTCAGCGGGGGGGACCGCAGATACGCAGTATTTT